This T cell receptor (beta chain) was profiled in a study of cytomegalovirus exposure and HLA in healthy donors. PCR involved 60 Vbeta and 13 Jbeta primers. Assay used: immunoSEQ multiplex PCR; TCRdb lists only in-frame clones, some missing. The table lists 180,000 or so clones, 82% of them singletons. A note on this clone: The antigen remains undetermined.

V was trimmed by 0 bases and J by 3 bases, leaving 12 bases between them. Germline CDR1 reads SGHKS; CDR2 reads YYEKEE (reference sequence). The CDR3 has 15 residues. Whole-study results and caveats: There were reportedly fewer N-insertions in an Asian-associated ancestry cluster than the roughly 670-donor mean, in a later analysis. Most TCR sequences were seen very rarely across donors, but some public TCRs occurred in many. Later analysis demonstrated an association between a missense DCLRE1C variant and TCR beta V- and J-gene trimming. The authors considered a cluster of highly shared sequence variants likely to be a sequencing artifact.

The clonotype originates from a man aged 40-49 years in good health and CMV-seronegative. The sequencing input was PBMCs. This rearrangement joins TRBV5-5 to TRBJ1-1; the D gene is possibly TRBD1 (6 bases). The CDR3 is CASSLAATGYTEAFF. The CDR3, as DNA: TGTGCCAGCAGCTTGGCCGCGACAGGCTACACTGAAGCTTTCTTT.